The sequence of this TCR beta chain was determined in a study of CD8+ T cells in alopecia areata. Background on the study: In an open-label trial, patients got 5 to 10 mg tofacitinib twice daily. The study gave tofacitinib for 6 to 18 months, then 6 months off drug.

Study conclusions and caveats: More clonal than normal scalp was lesional scalp, particularly alopecia totalis/universalis.

This clone appeared a few times. The antigen is not known. Peripheral blood samples and lesional scalp punch biopsies were obtained from alopecia areata patients. Extracted from the samples, RNA was reverse transcribed into cDNA to serve as the sequencing template. Generated by immunoSEQ multiplex PCR, the TCRdb table keeps only in-frame clones and is missing some. The sample has 55,000 to 70,000 clones, around 49% seen once. The material was CD8+ T cells sorted from blood, obtained at week 0. This sequence originates from a human donor with alopecia areata.

The CDR3 nucleotides are TGTGCCAGCAGCTTATATGAGTTGCACTACGAGCAGTACTTC. Protein sequence: CASSLYELHYEQYF. The chain uses TRBV7-9 and TRBJ2-7; D gene uncertain. The CDR3 has 14 amino acids. The germline gives CDR1 SEHNR, CDR2 FQNEAQ (reference sequence). Trimming took off 2 bases at V and 3 bases at J, with 11 bases between the two ends.